This note documents a single T cell receptor beta chain sequence. Its target is not known. Orbital computed tomography and thyroid ultrasound, together with serum TRAb and thyroxine and clinical symptoms, were used for diagnoses. The data were taken from a study of T cells in Graves' hyperthyroidism and ophthalmopathy. Study-wide points: Among clonotypes expanded in thyroid above 0.001, most were also found in blood.

CDR1 is DFQATT, CDR2 SNEGSKA, per germline (reference sequence). CDR3 length: 15 residues. Trimming took 6 bases from V and 0 from J, leaving 14 bases between them. Amplified regions were TCR beta CDR3 sequences from RNA transcripts. TCR CDR3 underwent first-round RT-PCR with the HTBI primer set. Each CDR3 protein gets one entry after TCRdb re-called the multiplex PCR reads with MiXCR. The sample records 45,000 to 55,000 distinct CDR3 sequences, around 55% being singletons. The genes are TRBV20-1 and TRBJ1-4, with D unresolved. This receptor was obtained from a man younger than 35 with Graves' hyperthyroidism. The sample was peripheral blood or thyroid tissue (not recorded which). In DNA, the CDR3 is TGCAGTGCCCCGGAGCAGGAGACAACTAATGAAAAACTGTTTTTT. It encodes CSAPEQETTNEKLFF.